A selection of T cell receptor beta chains follows, all from one sample in a study of blood T cell repertoires in COVID-19. The assay was immunoSEQ multiplex PCR, and TCRdb's table has in-frame clones only and misses some. Among some 190,000 clones listed, 88% were seen once. Source material: peripheral blood. The receptor source for this set is a human donor in a cohort sampled during active COVID-19. The CDR3 runs from the conserved cysteine through the conserved F or W. The D gene is left open where the match is weak. Rows give clone size only sometimes, using once, few, many, or a class for an expanded clone.

d_gene	j_gene	v_gene	abundance	len	CDR3nt	CDR3aa
TRBD1	TRBJ1-1	TRBV12-3/TRBV12-4	-	13	TGTGCCAGCGGCCCCGGACAGGGGTTCGGGGCTTTCTTT	CASGPGQGFGAFF
TRBD1	TRBJ2-7	TRBV9	once	16	TGTGCCAGCAGCGCAGGACAGGCCCAAACGTCCTACGAGCAGTACTTC	CASSAGQAQTSYEQYF
TRBD1	TRBJ2-7	TRBV11-2	-	16	TGTGCCAGCAGCTTAGATCGCGGGACAGGGAGTGCCGAGCAGTACTTC	CASSLDRGTGSAEQYF
-	TRBJ2-7	TRBV7-2	-	13	TGTGCCAGCAGCCGACTTGTATCCTACGAGCAGTACTTC	CASSRLVSYEQYF
TRBD1	TRBJ1-4	TRBV5-4	-	15	TGTGCCAGCAGCTTGGAAGGACAGGGTGATGAAAAACTGTTTTTT	CASSLEGQGDEKLFF
TRBD1	TRBJ1-2	TRBV3-1/TRBV3-2	-	13	TGTGCCAGCAGCGATGCCTCAGGGGGTGGCTACACCTTC	CASSDASGGGYTF
TRBD1	TRBJ2-7	TRBV29-1	once	14	TGCAGCGTGGCTACCGGGACAGGGTTTGGCGAGCAGTACTTC	CSVATGTGFGEQYF
-	TRBJ2-5	TRBV15	once	16	TGTGCCACCAGCGCCCGTCATGGCAGGGTGGTGGAGACCCAGTACTTC	CATSARHGRVVETQYF
TRBD1	TRBJ2-7	TRBV6-5	-	13	TGTGCCAGCATCCATGGGGACAGTAGTGAGCAGTACTTC	CASIHGDSSEQYF
-	TRBJ2-1	TRBV27	-	14	TGTGCCAGCAGTTTCGTCGAAAGAGTCGGGGAGCAGTTCTTC	CASSFVERVGEQFF
TRBD2	TRBJ2-1	TRBV5-1	-	15	TGCGCCAGCAGCGACCAGGGACTAGGGATGAATGAGCAGTTCTTC	CASSDQGLGMNEQFF
-	TRBJ1-5	TRBV6-2/TRBV6-3	-	15	TGTGCCAGCAGTTATAGTGTCTGGGCACCTCAGCCCCAGCATTTT	CASSYSVWAPQPQHF
-	TRBJ1-2	TRBV19	-	14	TGTGCCACCAACCCTGAGGGCCGAGGGTATGGCTACACCTTC	CATNPEGRGYGYTF
-	TRBJ1-3	TRBV10-3	-	13	TGTGCCACACTCAGGGACTCTGGAAACACCATATATTTT	CATLRDSGNTIYF
TRBD1	TRBJ1-4	TRBV7-6	-	15	TGTGCCAGCAGCTTAGGAGGGGGCGCTAATGAAAAACTGTTTTTT	CASSLGGGANEKLFF
TRBD1	TRBJ2-7	TRBV11-2	few	14	TGTGCCAGCAGCTTCGGGACAGGAACCTACGAGCAGTACTTC	CASSFGTGTYEQYF
-	TRBJ1-2	TRBV5-5	-	15	TGTGCCAGCAGCTTGGGTGGCAGTCAAAACTATGGCTACACCTTC	CASSLGGSQNYGYTF
-	TRBJ2-2	TRBV5-1	-	15	TGCGCCAGCAGCTCCCGGACAGCGAACACCGGGGAGCTGTTTTTT	CASSSRTANTGELFF
-	TRBJ1-2	TRBV29-1	-	13	TGCAGCGTTAACAGGGAAACTAACTATGGCTACACCTTC	CSVNRETNYGYTF
TRBD1	TRBJ2-5	TRBV3-1/TRBV3-2	-	13	TGTGCCAGCAGCCTCAGGGGGCGAGAGACCCAGTACTTC	CASSLRGRETQYF
TRBD1	TRBJ1-5	TRBV3-1/TRBV3-2	-	13	TGTGCCAGCAGCCGGGACAGAAATCAGCCCCAGCATTTT	CASSRDRNQPQHF
-	TRBJ2-5	TRBV12-3/TRBV12-4	-	13	TGTGCCAGCAGTTTAGCGCCAGTAGAGACCCAGTACTTC	CASSLAPVETQYF
-	TRBJ2-7	TRBV6-2/TRBV6-3	-	17	TGTGCCAGCAGTTACTCGTTTACAGAAAGGAAGAGTTGGGAGCAGTACTTC	CASSYSFTERKSWEQYF
-	TRBJ2-1	TRBV7-9	-	14	TGTGCCAGCAGCTTAATACGCGTAAGCGGTGAGCAGTTCTTC	CASSLIRVSGEQFF
TRBD1	TRBJ1-6	TRBV6-2/TRBV6-3	-	15	TGTGCCAGCAGTGATACCGGGACAGTGGTTTCACCCCTCCACTTT	CASSDTGTVVSPLHF
-	TRBJ1-3	TRBV4-1	-	15	TGCGCCAGCAGCCCCGGCGGGGCTCCTGGAAACACCATATATTTT	CASSPGGAPGNTIYF
-	TRBJ1-1	TRBV6-2/TRBV6-3	few	14	TGTGCCAGCAGTCGCCTATCTTACAACACTGAAGCTTTCTTT	CASSRLSYNTEAFF
-	TRBJ2-2	TRBV5-1	once	16	TGCGCCAGCAGCTTGGTCTTCGGGACTGGGACCGGGGAGCTGTTTTTT	CASSLVFGTGTGELFF
TRBD2	TRBJ2-7	TRBV19	-	14	TGTGCCAGTATGCCTAGCGGGCGTCCCTACGAGCAGTACTTC	CASMPSGRPYEQYF
-	TRBJ2-6	TRBV11-2	-	15	TGTGCCAGCAGCTTAGGACACTCTGGGGCCAACGTCCTGACTTTC	CASSLGHSGANVLTF
-	TRBJ2-1	TRBV18	-	16	TGTGCCAGCTCACCACAGAGCCCGATCAATTACAATGAGCAGTTCTTC	CASSPQSPINYNEQFF
-	TRBJ2-2	TRBV9	-	17	TGTGCCAGCAGCGTAGAGAGTTGGCAGCGGAACACCGGGGAGCTGTTTTTT	CASSVESWQRNTGELFF
-	TRBJ2-3	TRBV6-5	-	12	TGTGCCAGCGTCCCAGGGACAGATACGCAGTATTTT	CASVPGTDTQYF
TRBD1	TRBJ1-6	TRBV5-4	many	15	TGTGCCAGCAGCTTGCAGGGGGCGGTTAATTCACCCCTCCACTTT	CASSLQGAVNSPLHF
-	TRBJ1-1	TRBV24-1	once	15	TGTGCCACCAGATCACAGGGCCCCTTGAACACTGAAGCTTTCTTT	CATRSQGPLNTEAFF
-	TRBJ2-5	TRBV19	-	13	TGTGCCAGTAGTCGGCTGGGAGAAGAGACCCAGTACTTC	CASSRLGEETQYF
-	TRBJ1-4	TRBV27	-	16	TGTGCCAGCAGCACTACAGGGTTCAGGACTAATGAAAAACTGTTTTTT	CASSTTGFRTNEKLFF
TRBD1	TRBJ1-1	TRBV6-5	-	13	TGTGCGGGCAGGGGGATTGGGAACACTGAAGCTTTCTTT	CAGRGIGNTEAFF
TRBD1	TRBJ2-1	TRBV6-1	-	15	TGTGCCAGCAGTGAAACGGACAGGGTAAGCAATGAGCAGTTCTTC	CASSETDRVSNEQFF
-	TRBJ2-7	TRBV5-1	-	14	TGCGCCAGCAAGGATCGAGGGCCCTCGAGCGAGCAGTACTTC	CASKDRGPSSEQYF
TRBD1	TRBJ1-5	TRBV30	once	17	TGTGCCTGGGCGGGACAGGGCAGGAAGAATAGCAATCAGCCCCAGCATTTT	CAWAGQGRKNSNQPQHF
TRBD2	TRBJ2-2	TRBV24-1	-	16	TGTGCCACCAGTGACCCTGGACTAGTCGGCACCGGGGAGCTGTTTTTT	CATSDPGLVGTGELFF
TRBD1	TRBJ1-2	TRBV5-6	-	14	TGTGCCAGCAGCTCGACAGGGGGCGTTTATGGCTACACCTTC	CASSSTGGVYGYTF
TRBD2	TRBJ2-7	TRBV4-2	-	16	TGTGCCAGCAGCCAAGATCCGGGACTAGCGGAGTACGAGCAGTACTTC	CASSQDPGLAEYEQYF
TRBD1	TRBJ2-7	TRBV7-8	few	13	TGTGCCACCAAGGACAGGAATACCTACGAGCAGTACTTC	CATKDRNTYEQYF
TRBD1	TRBJ2-2	TRBV6-5	once	14	TGTGCCGCCCGACAGGGCCGGAACACCGGGGAGCTGTTTTTT	CAARQGRNTGELFF
-	TRBJ2-3	TRBV11-2	-	15	TGTGCCAGCAGCAGCTTTGGATTAGCCGGAGATACGCAGTATTTT	CASSSFGLAGDTQYF
-	TRBJ1-6	TRBV6-5	-	14	TGTGCCAGCAGCGCAGACAGCCGCGGTTCACCCCTCCACTTT	CASSADSRGSPLHF
-	TRBJ2-7	TRBV5-1	-	14	TGCGCCAGCAGCTTAAGGACAGCCCTGGACGAGCAGTACTTC	CASSLRTALDEQYF
-	TRBJ1-4	TRBV5-5	-	16	TGTGCCAGCAGCCCCGGACAGATAGCAACTAATGAAAAACTGTTTTTT	CASSPGQIATNEKLFF
TRBD2	TRBJ2-3	TRBV7-9	-	14	TGTGCCAGCAGCTTAGCGGGAGGGAGAGATACGCAGTATTTT	CASSLAGGRDTQYF
-	TRBJ2-7	TRBV3-1/TRBV3-2	-	13	TGTGCCAGCAGCCAAGTGACTTCGGGCGAGCAGTACTTC	CASSQVTSGEQYF
-	TRBJ2-4	TRBV6-5	-	15	TGTGCCAGCAGACAGGGTGGGCTAGCCAAAAACATTCAGTACTTC	CASRQGGLAKNIQYF
-	TRBJ2-7	TRBV4-2	-	13	TGTGCCAGCAGCCCAGGGTCCGTAAGCGAGCAGTACTTC	CASSPGSVSEQYF
-	TRBJ2-7	TRBV28	-	15	TGTGCCAGCAGTTTAGTTGCTAGCGCCTCCTACGAGCAGTACTTC	CASSLVASASYEQYF
TRBD1	TRBJ2-4	TRBV7-2	once	15	TGTGCCAGCAGCTTAGCTCAGGGGGTCAAAAACATTCAGTACTTC	CASSLAQGVKNIQYF
-	TRBJ2-1	TRBV6-5	-	13	TGTGCCAGCAGTTACTCGACAGGAAGGAAACTGTTCTTC	CASSYSTGRKLFF
-	TRBJ2-3	TRBV5-1	-	15	TGCGCCAGCAGCTTATGGACGGGGAGTACAGATACGCAGTATTTT	CASSLWTGSTDTQYF
TRBD1	TRBJ2-5	TRBV6-2/TRBV6-3	-	13	TGTGCCAGCAGTAGTGGGACAGAAGAGACCCAGTACTTC	CASSSGTEETQYF
TRBD2	TRBJ2-5	TRBV28	-	12	TGTGCCACCAGCGGGAGGAGGGAGACCCAGTACTTC	CATSGRRETQYF